Each of the 8 T cell receptor beta chains below was sequenced from the same sample in a study of regulatory T cells in long-lasting Graves disease (dated by TCRdb to the early 2020s). The sample's time point label is to be understood as: newly diagnosed GD, antithyroid drugs for less than 3 months. RNA was extracted from PBMCs in TRIzol for both TCR sequencing and RNA sequencing. Receptor libraries were prepared by multiplex PCR. These reads were obtained on an Illumina HiSeq 4000. To build TCR beta libraries, CDR3 regions were amplified by Arm-PCR using iRepertoire HTBI primers. In TCRdb, the public reads were trimmed at Q25 with fastp and aligned with MiXCR, with productive beta chains retained. Duplicate CDR3 protein sequences are folded into a single record with the most common DNA and genes. The sample has 300,000 to 450,000 distinct CDR3 sequences on record, around 15% of them singletons. About 20% of the sample comes from the top ten.

This specimen was peripheral blood mononuclear cells (PBMCs), taken at new diagnosis, from a patient treated with antithyroid drugs. The origin of the receptors is a female donor with Graves disease.

This clonotype has more than one count but fewer than ten. The gene calls are TRBV6-9 and TRBJ2-7; a weak D match, TRBD1 (5 bases). Germline V gene lookup returns CDR1 MNHGY and CDR2 SVAAGI. V shed 3 bases and J shed 5 bases, with 14 bases lying between them. The CDR3 consists of 14 residues. The CDR3 DNA sequence: TGTGCCAGCAGTTACTCTAAGGGGCGAGACGAGCAGTACTTC. Translated: CASSYSKGRDEQYF.

This clonotype has at least ten counts. The rearrangement joins TRBV3-1 to TRBJ1-5, with TRBD1 as a possible D gene (6 bases). V lost 8 bases and J lost 4, with 15 bases in between. This CDR3 is built from 14 residues. The germline V gene encodes CDR1 LGHDT and CDR2 YNNKEL (reference sequence). The CDR3 loop is CASSETGFNQPQHF. CDR3 bases: TGTGCCAGCTCCGAGACAGGTTTTAATCAGCCCCAGCATTTT.

This clonotype was counted many times. The chain couples TRBV30 to TRBJ2-7, with 12 positions matching TRBD2. Germline loops: CDR1 GTSNPN, CDR2 SVGIG (reference sequence). Trimming cost V 2 bases and J 4 bases; bases outside gene matches: 3. The CDR3 runs to 14 residues. The CDR3 loop is CAWSQGLAGYEQYF. The CDR3 nucleotides are TGTGCCTGGAGTCAGGGACTAGCGGGTTACGAGCAGTACTTC.

Many counts were recorded for this clonotype. The chain links TRBV29-1 to TRBJ1-1; TRBD1 is a possible D gene (6 bases). Germline CDR1 and CDR2: SQVTM and ANQGSEA. The CDR3 length is 13 residues. Deletions cut 3 bases from V and 7 bases from J, with 15 bases between. CDR3 sequence: CSVDRGRGNEAFF. CDR3 nucleotide sequence: TGCAGCGTTGACAGGGGACGCGGCAATGAAGCTTTCTTT.

V gene TRBV25-1 combines with J gene TRBJ2-1, with D possibly being TRBD1 (5 bases). Germline V lookup: CDR1 MGHDK, CDR2 SYGVNS. This CDR3 has 15 amino acids. V was cut by 3 bases and J by 5 bases, with 14 bases left in between. The CDR3 DNA sequence: TGTGCCAGCAGTGATGGGGCGGCATTAAACAATGAGCAGTTCTTC. This translates into CASSDGAALNNEQFF.

This clonotype was observed a few times. With a far larger clone one base away, a read error is the likely cause. The rearrangement joins TRBV20-1 to TRBJ2-5; 14 bases agree with TRBD2. V lost 2 bases, J lost 11 bases, and 22 bases stayed unmatched. This CDR3 region has 19 residues. Germline V gene lookup returns CDR1 DFQATT and CDR2 SNEGSKA (reference sequence). CDR3 loop: CSARPGLAGGRGSYNEQYF. The DNA for the CDR3 is TGCAGTGCTAGACCTGGACTAGCGGGAGGTAGGGGCTCCTACAATGAGCAGTACTTC.

The chain joins TRBV4-1 to TRBJ2-1; possibly TRBD2 for D (6 bases). Germline lookup yields CDR1 MGHRA and CDR2 YSYEKL. V lost 0 bases and J lost 8, with 11 bases in between. The CDR3 totals 14 residues. DNA for the CDR3: TGCGCCAGCAGCCAAGATCGCGCGGGACATGAGCAGTTCTTC. Residues: CASSQDRAGHEQFF.

This clonotype was seen at least ten times. The V gene is TRBV5-1, the J gene TRBJ2-1; TRBD2 agrees at 9 bases. J gave up 5 bases and V 0 bases, and 12 bases lay outside the gene matches. From germline, CDR1 is SGHRS and CDR2 YFSETQ. This CDR3 has 18 residues. The DNA for the CDR3 is TGCGCCAGCAGCTTGGAACATTTGGGCGGGAGGGCTGACAATGAGCAGTTCTTC. Amino acids: CASSLEHLGGRADNEQFF.